This entry features one T cell receptor (beta chain) sequence. The sample comes from a study of blood T cell repertoires in COVID-19. Overall study: COVID-19 samples from acute and convalescent phases originated in the United States, Italy and Spain. T cells, B-cell-depleted T cells, or PBMCs provided the cDNA or gDNA that served as material.

In the source study's methods: Nucleated cell number was recorded as an estimate derived from reference gene primer amplification. Sequencing was performed with immunoSEQ multiplex PCR; in TCRdb, only in-frame clones are kept and a portion is missing. The V and J calls and clone size are taken from that table; D and trimming were inferred from the DNA. The sample yields approximately 82,000 clones, more than 70% seen once. Germline V gene data show CDR1 as SGHRS and CDR2 as YFSETQ. V lost 4 bases to trimming and J lost 3 bases; unmatched junction nucleotides: 7. The CDR3 runs to 14 residues. The rearrangement uses TRBV5-1 and TRBJ2-7; 7 positions agree with TRBD1. The source material was peripheral blood. The TCR was taken from a woman aged 55 to 70 with acute or convalescent COVID-19. For the CDR3, the DNA is TGCGCCAGCAGCCAAAGACAGGGCTACTACGAGCAGTACTTC. It codes for CASSQRQGYYEQYF.